The next 21 T cell receptor beta chains were all read from a single sample in a study of T cell repertoires in cytomegalovirus infection. TCRdb reprocessed the reads via MiXCR and lists one record per CDR3 protein. The sample includes more than 85,000 distinct CDR3 sequences, approximately 28% seen only once; the top ten take around 80%. These receptors are not linked to any known antigen. The source was CD8+ T cells from cultured PBMCs, collected from culture after CMV antigen stimulation. All receptors derive from a human donor in good health (CMV status not recorded). Some clones in this sample may be carry-over from other donors' samples.

This clonotype was observed once. This chain connects TRBV2 to TRBJ1-5; 7 positions agree with TRBD1. Per the germline V gene, CDR1 is SNHLY and CDR2 is FYNNEI. This CDR3 is 14 amino acids long. V shed 7 bases, J shed 9 bases, and the junction held 12 bases outside the gene matches. Here the CDR3 reads CASMTRQGGRPQHF. The DNA for the CDR3 is TGTGCCAGCATGACCCGACAGGGTGGCCGGCCCCAGCATTTT. The full variable domain, its missing parts supplied by reference TRBV2 and TRBJ1-5, is EPEVTQTPSHQVTQMGQEVILRCVPISNHLYFYWYRQILGQKVEFLVSFYNNEISEKSEIFDDQFSVERPDGSNFTLKIRSTKLEDSAMYFCASMTRQGGRPQHFGDGTRLSIL.

The V and J genes are TRBV28 and TRBJ2-1; D gene ambiguous. The CDR3 spans 15 residues. From germline, CDR1 is MDHEN and CDR2 SYDVKM. V was shortened by 7 bases and J by 0 bases, with 13 bases between the two germline ends. CDR3 bases: TGTGCCAGCACTTCGGAACTTTCCTCCTACAATGAGCAGTTCTTC. It codes for CASTSELSSYNEQFF.

Only a few counts were recorded for this clonotype. The CDR3 here is CASRDGDSRNTIYF. The CDR3 bases are TGTGCCAGCAGGGACGGGGACAGCCGAAACACCATATATTTT. The rearrangement uses TRBV2 and TRBJ1-3; 7 bases align to TRBD1. V dropped 6 bases and J dropped 5; count of bases not matched to a gene: 7. CDR3 length: 14 amino acids. The V gene's germline CDR1 is SNHLY and CDR2 FYNNEI.

In this sample, this clonotype turned up many times. This chain uses TRBV7-6 with TRBJ2-2; 7 nucleotides line up with TRBD1. This CDR3 region has 15 residues. CDR1 is SGHVS, CDR2 FNYEAQ, per germline. Germline trimming cut 5 bases from V and 0 bases from J; bases unmatched to any gene: 3. The CDR3 region is CASSPGQANTGELFF. In nucleotides, the CDR3 is TGTGCCAGCAGCCCCGGACAGGCGAACACCGGGGAGCTGTTTTTT.

J is TRBJ1-5 and V is TRBV10-3; tentative D call: TRBD1 (6 bases). V shed 3 bases and J shed 3 bases, with 12 bases lying between them. Germline lookup yields CDR1 ENHRY and CDR2 SYGVKD. CDR3 length: 15 residues. CDR3 coding DNA: TGTGCCATCAGTGAATTAGGGACACCCAATCAGCCCCAGCATTTT. Translating it yields CAISELGTPNQPQHF.

This clonotype has more than one count but fewer than ten. The V gene is TRBV4-1, the J gene TRBJ1-5; the D gene is possibly TRBD1 (6 bases). This CDR3 comprises 17 residues. Trimming shortened V by 1 base and J by 5 bases, and 18 bases separated the two germline ends. CDR1 and CDR2 (germline): MGHRA, YSYEKL. Here the CDR3 reads CASSQVDSGGADQPQHF. The CDR3, as DNA: TGCGCCAGCAGCCAAGTCGATTCGGGGGGCGCGGATCAGCCCCAGCATTTT.

This clonotype was counted at least ten times. The CDR3, as DNA: TGTGCCAGCAGCCCGGGACAGACGGGTTACGAGCAGTACTTC. It translates to CASSPGQTGYEQYF. The V and J genes are TRBV11-1 and TRBJ2-7; TRBD1 matches at 7 bases. The CDR3 extends over 14 amino acids. V gave up 5 bases and J gave up 4 bases; unmatched junction bases: 8. Germline V gene lookup returns CDR1 SGHAT and CDR2 FQDESV (reference sequence). The variable domain in full, with the rest retrieved from reference TRBV11-1 and TRBJ2-7, is EAEVAQSPRYKITEKSQAVAFWCDPISGHATLYWYRQILGQGPELLVQFQDESVVDDSQLPKDRFSAERLKGVDSTLKIQPAELGDSAMYLCASSPGQTGYEQYFGPGTRLTVT.

There are a few counts of this clonotype. V gene TRBV2 combines with J gene TRBJ1-5; no reliable D call. CDR3 length: 15 residues. Germline CDR1 reads SNHLY; CDR2 reads FYNNEI. V lost 6 bases and J 3 bases, leaving 15 bases between the germline ends. The DNA for the CDR3 is TGTGCCAGCAGGGGAGGGAGGGTCAACAATCAGCCCCAGCATTTT. Translating gives CASRGGRVNNQPQHF. The full variable domain, with the rest looked up from reference TRBV2 and TRBJ1-5, is EPEVTQTPSHQVTQMGQEVILRCVPISNHLYFYWYRQILGQKVEFLVSFYNNEISEKSEIFDDQFSVERPDGSNFTLKIRSTKLEDSAMYFCASRGGRVNNQPQHFGDGTRLSIL.

In regard to this clonotype: The junction differs from germline at one of its ends, possibly a read error. The chain combines TRBV19 with TRBJ2-2; the D gene is possibly TRBD2 (5 bases). Germline V gene sequence: CDR1 LNHDA, CDR2 SQIVND (reference sequence). The CDR3 covers 12 residues. In nucleotides, the CDR3 is TGTGCCGGTAGCGAGGCCCCCGGGGAGCTGTTTTTT. Protein product: CAGSEAPGELFF. The complete variable domain, with remaining parts taken from reference TRBV19 and TRBJ2-2, reads DGGITQSPKYLFRKEGQNVTLSCEQNLNHDAMYWYRQDPGQGLRLIYYSQIVNDFQKGDIAEGYSVSREKKESFPLTVTSAQKNPTAFYLCAGSEAPGELFFGEGSRLTVL.

This clonotype was counted ten times or more. The chain recombines TRBV7-2 with TRBJ2-5, with a tentative D call TRBD2 (6 bases). Germline-derived CDR1 and CDR2 are SGHTA and FQGNSA. Trimming took off 0 bases at V and 7 bases at J, with 9 bases between the two ends. The CDR3 sequence is 13 residues long. In nucleotides, the CDR3 is TGTGCCAGCAGCTTAGCGGGGGGTAGGACCCAGTACTTC. It encodes CASSLAGGRTQYF.

This clonotype was observed a handful of times. V gene TRBV29-1 combines with J gene TRBJ1-1; TRBD1 is a possible D gene (5 bases). The germline V gene encodes CDR1 SQVTM and CDR2 ANQGSEA. The V end lost 3 bases, the J end lost 2 bases, and 16 bases lay between the germline ends. The CDR3 has 15 residues. The CDR3 reads CSVDRRGRDNTEAFF. The CDR3 coding sequence is TGCAGCGTTGATAGGCGGGGAAGGGACAACACTGAAGCTTTCTTT.

The V gene is TRBV4-1, the J gene TRBJ2-7; D gene uncertain. V lost 2 bases and J 5 bases, leaving 13 bases between the germline ends. CDR3 length: 14 amino acids. Germline CDR1 is MGHRA and CDR2 is YSYEKL. This CDR3 is CASSQFKGSNEQYF. As DNA, the CDR3 is TGCGCCAGCAGCCAATTTAAGGGTTCCAACGAGCAGTACTTC.

This chain joins TRBV28 and TRBJ2-7; 7 nucleotides match TRBD1. The CDR3 is made up of 16 amino acids. With V trimmed by 3 bases and J by 2 bases, 10 bases remained unmatched. Germline assignment: CDR1 MDHEN and CDR2 SYDVKM. The CDR3 DNA reads TGTGCCAGCAGTTTCGGACCCGACAGGGTACCCTACGAGCAGTACTTC. Protein product: CASSFGPDRVPYEQYF.

This chain links TRBV9 with TRBJ2-2; 9 bases are shared with TRBD2. The CDR3 contains 16 residues. Germline CDR1 reads SGDLS; CDR2 reads YYNGEE. V shed 4 bases, J shed 0 bases, and the junction held 4 bases outside the gene matches. The CDR3 DNA is TGTGCCAGCAGCATGCTAGCGGGAACGAACACCGGGGAGCTGTTTTTT. This sequence encodes CASSMLAGTNTGELFF.

This clonotype was observed a few times. J is TRBJ1-5 and V is TRBV27; 9 bases map to TRBD1. CDR3 length: 14 residues. Germline V gene data show CDR1 as MNHEY and CDR2 as SMNVEV (reference sequence). V was pared by 6 bases and J by 6 bases, with 6 bases of the junction left unmatched. As DNA, the CDR3 is TGTGCCAGCAGACTTGGACAGGGGACTCAGCCCCAGCATTTT. It translates to CASRLGQGTQPQHF.

This clonotype was counted between two and nine times. The rearrangement uses TRBV7-9 and TRBJ2-5; TRBD2 might be the D (6 bases). Trimming left V 2 bases short and J 5 bases short, with 18 bases between. Germline V gene sequence: CDR1 SEHNR, CDR2 FQNEAQ (reference sequence). The CDR3 extends over 16 amino acids. CDR3 sequence (DNA): TGTGCCAGCAGCTTATCCGGAGGGCCTAGCCGGGAGACCCAGTACTTC. Translation gives CASSLSGGPSRETQYF.

This clonotype occurred a few times. The CDR3 loop is CASSGWGEAFF. The CDR3 DNA sequence: TGTGCCAGCAGCGGGTGGGGTGAAGCTTTCTTT. The V call is TRBV28, the J call TRBJ1-1; no definite D call. This CDR3 is built from 11 residues. Looked up from germline, CDR1 is MDHEN and CDR2 is SYDVKM. Trimming left V 6 bases short and J 7 bases short, with 9 bases between.

This clonotype was detected only a few times. This rearrangement joins TRBV4-1 to TRBJ2-7, with TRBD1 as a possible D gene (5 bases). The germline CDR1 and CDR2 sequences are MGHRA and YSYEKL. V dropped 0 bases and J dropped 3 bases, with 6 bases sitting between them. The CDR3 is 13 amino acids. CDR3 sequence: CASSQDRVYEQYF. CDR3 sequence (DNA): TGCGCCAGCAGCCAAGACAGGGTCTACGAGCAGTACTTC.

This clonotype was seen only a few times. The chain combines TRBV29-1 with TRBJ2-7; D is possibly TRBD1 (6 bases). The CDR3 covers 14 residues. Trimming left V 4 bases short and J 4 bases short, with 17 bases between. Looked up from germline, CDR1 is SQVTM and CDR2 is ANQGSEA. In DNA, the CDR3 is TGCAGCGTTGGATCCGGGGACACAAAATACGAGCAGTACTTC. Protein sequence: CSVGSGDTKYEQYF.

This chain connects TRBV29-1 to TRBJ2-3, with TRBD2 matching 7 bases. The germline CDR1 and CDR2 sequences are SQVTM and ANQGSEA. V gave up 6 bases and J gave up 0 bases; unmatched junction bases: 15. The CDR3 has 17 amino acids. In DNA form, the CDR3 reads TGCAGCGTCTCCCCCGAAGCGGGGTCCCGTAGCACAGATACGCAGTATTTT. Translation gives CSVSPEAGSRSTDTQYF.

CDR3 sequence: CASAFRGGFYNEQFF. As DNA, the CDR3 is TGTGCCAGCGCCTTCCGGGGGGGGTTTTACAATGAGCAGTTCTTC. The gene calls are TRBV7-3 and TRBJ2-1, with 8 bases aligning to TRBD2. The CDR3 has 15 residues. Looked up from germline, CDR1 is SGHTA and CDR2 is FQGTGA. V gave up 8 bases and J gave up 4 bases; unmatched junction bases: 10.